Below are 30 T cell receptor beta chains sequenced from a single sample in a study of blood T cells in healthy people across ages. Primers used in a second PCR of roughly 6 to 12 cycles were a sample-barcoded 5' primer and a J-beta primer mix. MiXCR, run by TCRdb on the 5' RACE reads, gives a single entry per CDR3 protein. The repertoire holds roughly 800,000 distinct CDR3 sequences, with just under 25% as singletons. This sample was also put to use in a study of T cells of mothers and their children.

Sequencing was performed on blood. These receptors came from a boy aged 5-17 years in good health.

This clonotype appeared a few times. This chain joins TRBV9 and TRBJ2-5; the D gene could be TRBD1 or TRBD2 (5 bases each). Germline V gene data show CDR1 as SGDLS and CDR2 as YYNGEE. The V end lost 0 bases, the J end lost 4 bases, and 13 bases lay between the germline ends. This CDR3 comprises 15 residues. CDR3 sequence: CASSVGGSGPETQYF. CDR3 sequence (DNA): TGTGCCAGCAGCGTAGGCGGTTCGGGGCCAGAGACCCAGTACTTC.

The rearrangement joins TRBV25-1 to TRBJ2-5, with 12 positions matching TRBD2. Germline V gene lookup returns CDR1 MGHDK and CDR2 SYGVNS. CDR3 length: 16 residues. The J segment lost 4 bases and the V segment lost 2 bases, leaving 5 bases of the junction unmatched. CDR3: CASSEVGGLAGETQYF. CDR3 nucleotide sequence: TGTGCCAGCAGTGAAGTGGGGGGACTAGCGGGAGAGACCCAGTACTTC.

This clonotype was seen a handful of times. The chain has TRBV7-9 and TRBJ1-5; no definite D call. V was trimmed by 2 bases and J by 1 base, leaving 12 bases between them. The length of the CDR3 is 16 residues. Germline CDR1 reads SEHNR; CDR2 reads FQNEAQ (reference sequence). In nucleotides, the CDR3 is TGTGCCAGCAGCTTAATGAGGCTTGGGAGCAATCAGCCCCAGCATTTT. Translation: CASSLMRLGSNQPQHF. The full variable domain, rest sourced from reference TRBV7-9 and TRBJ1-5, is DTGVSQNPRHKITKRGQNVTFRCDPISEHNRLYWYRQTLGQGPEFLTYFQNEAQLEKSRLLSDRFSAERPKGSFSTLEIQRTEQGDSAMYLCASSLMRLGSNQPQHFGDGTRLSIL.

This clonotype was detected ten times or more. The chain has TRBV7-3 and TRBJ2-1; tentatively, D is TRBD2 (6 bases). This CDR3 region has 13 residues. Per germline, CDR1 SGHTA and CDR2 FQGTGA. Trimming took 3 bases from V and 6 from J, leaving 9 bases between them. CDR3 DNA: TGTGCCAGCAGCTTTTCCGGGAGCAATGAGCAGTTCTTC. It is translated as CASSFSGSNEQFF.

This clonotype was seen more than once but under ten times. The rearrangement links TRBV28 to TRBJ2-5; 7 nucleotides match TRBD1. Germline-derived CDR1 and CDR2 are MDHEN and SYDVKM. The trim removed 1 base at V and 7 bases at J, leaving 6 bases unmatched. The CDR3 sequence is 14 residues long. The CDR3 DNA follows: TGTGCCAGCAGTTTATCTTACAGGGGTGGGACCCAGTACTTC. The encoded protein is CASSLSYRGGTQYF.

This clonotype appeared many times. The V call is TRBV20-1, the J call TRBJ2-3, with 10 bases matching TRBD2. J lost 0 bases, V lost 3 bases, and 12 bases had no gene match. Germline values: CDR1 DFQATT, CDR2 SNEGSKA (reference sequence). This CDR3 region has 18 residues. The CDR3 DNA sequence: TGCAGTGCTAGTTCTGGGACTAGCGAAGAAGCTAGCACAGATACGCAGTATTTT. This codes for CSASSGTSEEASTDTQYF.

The chain uses TRBV6-5 and TRBJ1-4; 10 positions match TRBD1. The CDR3 is 15 residues long. Germline lookup yields CDR1 MNHEY and CDR2 SVGAGI. V trimming: 5 bases; J trimming: 4 bases; junction bases outside the gene matches: 4. This CDR3 reads CASSSRDRGNEKLFF. CDR3 coding DNA: TGTGCCAGCAGTAGCCGGGACAGGGGTAATGAAAAACTGTTTTTT.

This clonotype appeared a single time. This rearrangement joins TRBV4-3 to TRBJ1-4; 8 nucleotides align to TRBD1. CDR3 length equals 15 residues. With V trimmed by 3 bases and J by 6 bases, 6 bases remained unmatched. CDR1 and CDR2 from the germline V gene are LGHNA and YSLEER. The CDR3, as DNA: TGCGCCAGCAGCCAGAAAGACAGGGGATATGAAAAACTGTTTTTT. Translating gives CASSQKDRGYEKLFF.

This clonotype has only a few counts. J is TRBJ1-1 and V is TRBV11-2; possibly TRBD1 for D (6 bases). The CDR3 runs 14 residues. With 3 bases removed from V and 8 bases from J, the gap between germline ends came to 16 bases. Germline lookup yields CDR1 SGHAT and CDR2 FQNNGV. The CDR3 reads CASSLIGYGGEAFF. The CDR3 nucleotides are TGTGCCAGCAGCTTGATTGGATACGGGGGCGAAGCTTTCTTT.

The J gene is TRBJ2-5, the V gene TRBV6-5, with a tentative D call TRBD1 (6 bases). The CDR3 consists of 14 residues. Germline V gives CDR1 MNHEY, CDR2 SVGAGI. V was cut by 6 bases and J by 0 bases, with 11 bases left in between. In DNA, the CDR3 is TGTGCCAGCAGGACCCGGGACAACCAAGAGACCCAGTACTTC. This sequence encodes CASRTRDNQETQYF.

The chain couples TRBV9 to TRBJ2-5; D not resolved. Judging by the DNA end, TRBJ2-7 fits better; the J call may be wrong. The germline V gene encodes CDR1 SGDLS and CDR2 YYNGEE. This CDR3 region has 14 residues. DNA for the CDR3: TGTGCCAGCAGCCCTGGATCGTTCTCCTACGAGCAGTACTTC. Protein sequence: CASSPGSFSYEQYF.

At least ten counts were recorded for this clonotype. V gene TRBV7-9 combines with J gene TRBJ2-3, with TRBD2 matching over 9 bases. Germline assignment: CDR1 SEHNR and CDR2 FQNEAQ (reference sequence). This CDR3 spans 17 amino acids. V lost 4 bases and J lost 2; bases outside the gene matches: 10. CDR3 amino acids: CASSSNLAGVPTDTQYF. The CDR3 nucleotides are TGTGCCAGCAGCTCCAATTTAGCGGGAGTGCCCACAGATACGCAGTATTTT.

V is TRBV11-1 and J is TRBJ2-7, with TRBD2 identical over 7 bases. Germline loops: CDR1 SGHAT, CDR2 FQDESV (reference sequence). V lost 6 bases, J lost 0 bases, and 5 bases stayed unmatched. The CDR3 length is 14 residues. The CDR3 bases are TGTGCCAGCAGTTACCGGGGGGTCTCCTACGAGCAGTACTTC. Translation gives CASSYRGVSYEQYF.

This clonotype was observed a few times. The rearrangement links TRBV7-9 to TRBJ2-7; D is uncertain. Between the trimmed V and J ends, which lost 5 bases and 2 bases, there was a span of 13 bases. Germline CDR1 reads SEHNR; CDR2 reads FQNEAQ (reference sequence). The CDR3 has 14 amino acids. CDR3 residues: CASSRIQGTYEQYF. As DNA, the CDR3 is TGTGCCAGCAGCAGGATCCAAGGAACCTACGAGCAGTACTTC.

In its sample, this clonotype was seen a few times. The chain carries TRBV9 and TRBJ2-5; D may be TRBD1 (5 bases). The J call may be faulty, since TRBJ2-7 better matches the DNA end. There are 13 residues in the CDR3. Germline CDR1 is SGDLS and CDR2 is YYNGEE. CDR3 in DNA: TGTGCCAGCAGCGTAGATCAGGGCTACGAGCAGTACTTC. Translation: CASSVDQGYEQYF.

A few counts support this clonotype. The chain is built from TRBV20-1 and TRBJ1-1; D not resolved. CDR1 is DFQATT, CDR2 SNEGSKA, per germline (reference sequence). The CDR3 has 15 residues. V lost 5 bases to trimming and J lost 4 bases, with 20 bases between them. CDR3 sequence reads: CSAPKGLMVGTEAFF. DNA for the CDR3: TGCAGTGCTCCCAAGGGCCTGATGGTGGGCACTGAAGCTTTCTTT.

This chain uses TRBV7-2 with TRBJ1-2; 8 bases line up with TRBD1. Germline V gives CDR1 SGHTA, CDR2 FQGNSA. The CDR3 loop spans 14 amino acids. With 5 bases clipped from V and 4 bases from J, the junction kept 6 bases outside the gene matches. The chain's CDR3 is CASSGRGLSYGYTF. CDR3 sequence (DNA): TGTGCCAGCAGCGGCAGGGGGCTAAGCTATGGCTACACCTTC. Full variable domain (remainder filled in from reference TRBV7-2 and TRBJ1-2): GAGVSQSPSNKVTEKGKDVELRCDPISGHTALYWYRQSLGQGLEFLIYFQGNSAPDKSGLPSDRFSAERTGGSVSTLTIQRTQQEDSAVYLCASSGRGLSYGYTFGSGTRLTVV.

The chain is built from TRBV29-1 and TRBJ2-1; TRBD2 matches 7 bases. The CDR3 has 19 residues. Germline V CDR1 and CDR2: SQVTM, ANQGSEA. Unmatched junction bases numbered 15, after V lost 0 bases and J lost 1 base. This CDR3 reads CSVEDLASGGPTSYNEQFF. The CDR3 coding sequence is TGCAGCGTTGAAGATCTGGCTAGCGGAGGGCCTACATCCTACAATGAGCAGTTCTTC.

Many counts were recorded for this clonotype. V usage is TRBV7-8 and J usage is TRBJ2-7, with 8 bases fitting TRBD1. Unmatched junction bases numbered 3, after V lost 3 bases and J lost 2 bases. CDR3 length: 14 residues. Germline CDR1 SGHVS, CDR2 FQNEAQ. CDR3 amino acids: CASSLWTGPYEQYF. The CDR3 DNA follows: TGTGCCAGCAGCTTGTGGACAGGGCCCTACGAGCAGTACTTC.

This sequence joins TRBV28 and TRBJ2-5, with D perhaps TRBD1 or TRBD2 (5 bases each). V lost 3 bases and J 11 bases, leaving 19 bases between the germline ends. The CDR3 runs 14 residues. CDR1 MDHEN and CDR2 SYDVKM come from the germline V gene. Here the CDR3 DNA reads TGTGCCAGCAGTTTTCCCGGGGCAGGCATTGGGCAGTACTTC. Encoded protein: CASSFPGAGIGQYF.

The chain joins TRBV29-1 to TRBJ2-7, with 10 bases aligning to TRBD2. The J call may be wrong; the DNA end is better matched by TRBJ2-5. The CDR3 consists of 14 residues. The germline CDR1 and CDR2 sequences are SQVTM and ANQGSEA. In DNA, the CDR3 is TGCAGTGTGAGCAGAGCGGGGGGGCAAGAGACCCAGTACTTC. Its translation: CSVSRAGGQETQYF.

The chain employs TRBV20-1 and TRBJ2-5; D may be TRBD1 (6 bases). The assigned J gene may be wrong: the sequence end matches TRBJ2-1 better. From germline, CDR1 is DFQATT and CDR2 SNEGSKA (reference sequence). There are 15 residues in the CDR3. The CDR3 protein is CSAWTGTHNYNEQFF. The CDR3 bases are TGCAGTGCTTGGACCGGGACACATAATTACAATGAGCAGTTCTTC.

The chain carries TRBV11-3 and TRBJ2-5; 9 bases line up with TRBD1. The CDR3 contains 13 residues. Germline values: CDR1 SGHNT, CDR2 YENEEA. Germline trimming cut 5 bases from V and 11 bases from J; bases unmatched to any gene: 9. The CDR3 protein is CASSSRDRDEQYF. CDR3 DNA: TGTGCCAGCAGCAGCCGGGACAGGGATGAGCAGTACTTC.

This clonotype was seen a handful of times. The chain joins TRBV3-1 to TRBJ2-3; 10 bases line up with TRBD2. This CDR3 contains 17 residues. With V trimmed by 1 base and J by 5 bases, 9 bases remained unmatched. Germline V CDR1 and CDR2: LGHDT, YNNKEL (reference sequence). This CDR3 reads CASSQVVLAGAVDTQYF. The CDR3 bases are TGTGCCAGCAGCCAAGTTGTGCTAGCGGGAGCGGTAGATACGCAGTATTTT.

The V and J genes are TRBV5-6 and TRBJ2-5; the D is unclear. TRBJ2-1 explains the end of the DNA better; the J call may be wrong. Germline V lookup: CDR1 SGHDT, CDR2 YYEEEE. This CDR3 spans 13 amino acids. CDR3 in DNA: TGTGCCAGCAGCTTTCGCAGTAACAATGAGCAGTTCTTC. As protein: CASSFRSNNEQFF.

This chain connects TRBV7-3 to TRBJ1-1, with D maybe TRBD1 (5 bases). V gave up 2 bases and J gave up 1 base, with 11 bases separating them. The CDR3 length is 15 residues. CDR1 and CDR2 from the germline V gene are SGHTA and FQGTGA. This chain's CDR3 is CASSLGVDRNTEAFF. Here the CDR3 DNA reads TGTGCCAGCAGCTTAGGGGTTGACAGGAACACTGAAGCTTTCTTT.

The CDR3 loop is CASSQVLGQPFGYTF. The CDR3 region has the DNA TGCGCCAGCAGCCAAGTTCTTGGACAGCCGTTTGGCTACACCTTC. The rearrangement joins TRBV4-3 to TRBJ1-2, with D perhaps TRBD1 (6 bases). This CDR3 comprises 15 residues. The V end lost 1 base, the J end lost 7 bases, and 16 bases lay between the germline ends. Germline V lookup: CDR1 LGHNA, CDR2 YSLEER.

This clonotype was recorded at least ten times. The chain has TRBV5-1 and TRBJ2-7; TRBD1 agrees at 10 bases. Looked up from germline, CDR1 is SGHRS and CDR2 is YFSETQ. The CDR3 runs 14 residues. J lost 3 bases, V lost 5 bases, and 5 bases had no gene match. CDR3 in amino acids: CASSPRTGGYEQYF. CDR3 bases: TGCGCCAGCAGTCCGAGGACAGGGGGCTACGAGCAGTACTTC. Filled out from reference TRBV5-1 and TRBJ2-7, the complete variable domain reads KAGVTQTPRYLIKTRGQQVTLSCSPISGHRSVSWYQQTPGQGLQFLFEYFSETQRNKGNFPGRFSGRQFSNSRSEMNVSTLELGDSALYLCASSPRTGGYEQYFGPGTRLTVT.

This sequence joins TRBV5-1 and TRBJ2-1, with 9 bases identical to TRBD2. The CDR3 runs 15 residues. The ends lost 0 bases at V and 8 bases at J; junction bases unmatched: 6. CDR1 and CDR2 (germline): SGHRS, YFSETQ. The chain's CDR3 is CASSLVTSGWDEQFF. In DNA form, the CDR3 reads TGCGCCAGCAGCTTGGTCACTAGCGGGTGGGATGAGCAGTTCTTC.

The table lists this clonotype with a few counts. The chain joins TRBV29-1 to TRBJ2-1; 10 positions agree with TRBD2. This CDR3 contains 13 residues. Per germline, CDR1 SQVTM and CDR2 ANQGSEA. The junction had 4 bases not matched to a gene; V was cut back by 3 bases and J by 8 bases. CDR3 DNA: TGCAGCGTTGAGACTAGCGGGCACGATGAGCAGTTCTTC. Translating it yields CSVETSGHDEQFF.